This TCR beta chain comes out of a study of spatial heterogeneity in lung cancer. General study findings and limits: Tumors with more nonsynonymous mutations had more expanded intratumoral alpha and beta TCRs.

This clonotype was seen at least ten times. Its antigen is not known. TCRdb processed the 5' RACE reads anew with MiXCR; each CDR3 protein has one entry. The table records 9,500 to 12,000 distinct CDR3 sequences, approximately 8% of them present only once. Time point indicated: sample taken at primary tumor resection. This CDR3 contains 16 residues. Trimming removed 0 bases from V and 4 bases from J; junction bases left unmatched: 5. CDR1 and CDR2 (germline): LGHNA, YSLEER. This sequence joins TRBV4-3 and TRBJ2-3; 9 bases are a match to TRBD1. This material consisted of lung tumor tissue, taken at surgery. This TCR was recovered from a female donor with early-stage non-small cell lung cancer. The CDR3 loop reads CASSQEGQGGADTQYF. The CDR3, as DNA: TGCGCCAGCAGCCAAGAGGGACAGGGAGGAGCAGATACGCAGTATTTT.